This T cell receptor (beta chain) was captured in a study of blood T cell repertoires in COVID-19. Looking at the study overall: The analysed material was cDNA or gDNA that came from T cells, B-cell-depleted T cells, or PBMCs.

Germline V CDR1 and CDR2: MGHRA, YSYEKL. Trimming took 3 bases from V and 0 from J, leaving 12 bases between them. This CDR3 is 15 amino acids long. In the source study's methods: Reference gene primer amplification gave estimated nucleated cell counts. Here immunoSEQ multiplex PCR was the method, and the copy in TCRdb shows in-frame clones only, minus some. V and J calls and clone size follow that table, whereas D and trimming were derived from the DNA. The sample consists of 150,000 or so clones, about 85% of them appearing once. The TCR was taken from a man in his sixties who had recovered from COVID-19. This chain joins TRBV4-1 and TRBJ2-7; TRBD1 might be the D (7 bases). Sequencing was carried out using peripheral blood. In DNA form, the CDR3 reads TGCGCCAGCAGCCAGGCAGGGGGGAGCTCCTACGAGCAGTACTTC. Residues: CASSQAGGSSYEQYF.